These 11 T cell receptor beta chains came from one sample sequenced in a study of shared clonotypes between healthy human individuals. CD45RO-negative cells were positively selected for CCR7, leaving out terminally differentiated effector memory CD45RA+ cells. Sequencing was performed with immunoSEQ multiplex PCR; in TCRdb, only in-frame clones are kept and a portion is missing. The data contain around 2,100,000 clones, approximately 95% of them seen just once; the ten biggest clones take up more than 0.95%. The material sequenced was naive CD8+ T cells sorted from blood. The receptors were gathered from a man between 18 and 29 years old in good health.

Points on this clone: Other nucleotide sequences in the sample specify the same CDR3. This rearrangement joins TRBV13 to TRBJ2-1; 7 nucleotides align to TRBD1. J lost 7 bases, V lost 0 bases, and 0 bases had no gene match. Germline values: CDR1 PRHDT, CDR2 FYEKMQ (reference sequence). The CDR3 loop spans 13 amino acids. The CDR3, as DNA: TGTGCCAGCAGCTTAGGACAGGGGAATGAGCAGTTCTTC. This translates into CASSLGQGNEQFF.

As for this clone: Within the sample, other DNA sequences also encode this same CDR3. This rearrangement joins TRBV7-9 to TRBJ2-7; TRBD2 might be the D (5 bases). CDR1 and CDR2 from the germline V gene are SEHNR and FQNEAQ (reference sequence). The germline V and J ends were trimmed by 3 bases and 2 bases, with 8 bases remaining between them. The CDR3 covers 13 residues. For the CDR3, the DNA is TGTGCCAGCAGCTTCCCCGGGACCTACGAGCAGTACTTC. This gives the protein CASSFPGTYEQYF.

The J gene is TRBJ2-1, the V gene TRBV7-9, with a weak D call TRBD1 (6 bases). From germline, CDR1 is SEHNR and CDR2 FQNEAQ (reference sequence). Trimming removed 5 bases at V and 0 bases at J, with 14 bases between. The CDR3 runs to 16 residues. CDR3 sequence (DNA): TGTGCCAGCAGCAACTTGGACAGTCCCTCCTACAATGAGCAGTTCTTC. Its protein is CASSNLDSPSYNEQFF.

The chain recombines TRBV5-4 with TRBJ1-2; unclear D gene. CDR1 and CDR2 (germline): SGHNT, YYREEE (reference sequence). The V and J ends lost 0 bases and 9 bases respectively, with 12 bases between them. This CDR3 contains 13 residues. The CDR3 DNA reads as TGTGCCAGCAGCTTGGGGGTGGGGTATAGCTACACCTTC. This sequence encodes CASSLGVGYSYTF.

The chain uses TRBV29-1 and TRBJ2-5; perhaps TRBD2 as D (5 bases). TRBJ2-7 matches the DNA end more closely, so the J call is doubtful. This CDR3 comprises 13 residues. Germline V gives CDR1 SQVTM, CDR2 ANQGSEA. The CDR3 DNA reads TGCAGCGTTGAATTAGCGTCATCCTACGAGCAGTACTTC. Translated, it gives CSVELASSYEQYF.

The CDR3 sequence is CASGLTSGNEQFF. The CDR3 DNA follows: TGTGCTAGTGGATTGACAAGCGGGAATGAGCAGTTCTTC. The chain has TRBV12-5 and TRBJ2-1, with a weak D call TRBD2 (6 bases). V lost 6 bases to trimming and J lost 7 bases, with 13 bases between them. Looked up from germline, CDR1 is LGHNT and CDR2 is FRNRAP. The CDR3 runs 13 residues. The variable domain in full, completed from reference TRBV12-5 and TRBJ2-1, reads DARVTQTPRHKVTEMGQEVTMRCQPILGHNTVFWYRQTMMQGLELLAYFRNRAPLDDSGMPKDRFSAEMPDATLATLKIQPSEPRDSAVYFCASGLTSGNEQFFGPGTRLTVL.

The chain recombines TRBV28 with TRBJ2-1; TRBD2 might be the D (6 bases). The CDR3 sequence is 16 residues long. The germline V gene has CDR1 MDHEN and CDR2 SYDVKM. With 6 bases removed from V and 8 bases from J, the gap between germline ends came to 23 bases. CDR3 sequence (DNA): TGTGCCAGCAGCCCAATGCGAGGGGAGGATATGGATGAGCAGTTCTTC. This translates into CASSPMRGEDMDEQFF.

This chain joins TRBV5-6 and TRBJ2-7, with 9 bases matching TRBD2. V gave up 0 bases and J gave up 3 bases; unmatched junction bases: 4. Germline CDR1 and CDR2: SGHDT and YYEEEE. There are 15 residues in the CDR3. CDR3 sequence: CASSLGAGGFYEQYF. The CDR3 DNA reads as TGTGCCAGCAGCTTGGGCGCGGGGGGGTTCTACGAGCAGTACTTC.

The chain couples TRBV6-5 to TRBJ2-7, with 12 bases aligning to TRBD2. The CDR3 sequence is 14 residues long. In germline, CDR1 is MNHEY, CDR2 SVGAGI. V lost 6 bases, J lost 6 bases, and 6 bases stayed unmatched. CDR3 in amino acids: CASRGLAGGSEQYF. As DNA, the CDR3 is TGTGCCAGCAGAGGTCTAGCGGGAGGGAGCGAGCAGTACTTC.

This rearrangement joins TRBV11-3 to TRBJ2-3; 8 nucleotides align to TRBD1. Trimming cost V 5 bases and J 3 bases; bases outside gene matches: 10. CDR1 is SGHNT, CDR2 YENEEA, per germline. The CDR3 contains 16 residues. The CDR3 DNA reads TGTGCCAGCAGCGAACGCAGAGGACAGGGAACAGATACGCAGTATTTT. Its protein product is CASSERRGQGTDTQYF.

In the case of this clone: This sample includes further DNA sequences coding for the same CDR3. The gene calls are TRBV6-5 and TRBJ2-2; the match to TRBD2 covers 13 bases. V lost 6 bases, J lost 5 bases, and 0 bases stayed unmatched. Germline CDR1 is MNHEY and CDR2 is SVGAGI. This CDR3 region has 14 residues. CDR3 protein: CASRLAGGTGELFF. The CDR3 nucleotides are TGTGCCAGCAGACTAGCGGGGGGGACCGGGGAGCTGTTTTTT.